This is a list of T cell receptor beta chains from one sample in a study of cytomegalovirus exposure and HLA in healthy donors. TCRdb's copy holds only in-frame clones and misses some; the assay was immunoSEQ multiplex PCR. Of about 190,000 clones listed, 70% to 90% were seen once; the top ten hold roughly 1.8%. Sequencing used PBMCs. The receptors were gathered from a woman younger than 30 in good health and CMV-seronegative. Each CDR3 is given with its conserved first and last residue. D genes are given only for firm matches. Clone size is shown for a subset of rows, as once, few, many or a class of expanded clone.

few,.,TRBV5-1,TRBJ1-1,TGCGCCAGCAGCTTGGCGGGGTTGAGTGAAGCTTTCTTT,CASSLAGLSEAFF
.,.,TRBV6-1,TRBJ2-2,TGTGCCAGCAGTGAACTGGCAGGGCGTTGGACCGGGGAGCTGTTTTTT,CASSELAGRWTGELFF
.,.,TRBV5-6,TRBJ2-5,TGTGCCAGCAGCTCCCCCGGGGGGCGAGAGACCCAGTACTTC,CASSSPGGRETQYF
.,.,TRBV5-4,TRBJ2-5,TGTGCCAGCAGCCACTCGGGGTTTGTCGAGACCCAGTACTTC,CASSHSGFVETQYF
.,.,TRBV2,TRBJ2-5,TGTGCCAGCAGTGCGCGAGGAAACTGGGAGACCCAGTACTTC,CASSARGNWETQYF
.,.,TRBV7-2,TRBJ2-2,TGTGCCAGCAGCCTAGGACTACCGAACACCGGGGAGCTGTTTTTT,CASSLGLPNTGELFF
.,.,TRBV7-2,TRBJ1-4,TGTGCCAGCAGCCGACAGACTTTAGTAAATGAAAAACTGTTTTTT,CASSRQTLVNEKLFF
once,.,TRBV5-6,TRBJ2-7,TGTGCCAGCAGAAGGGGGGGCAGGGACTACGAGCAGTACTTC,CASRRGGRDYEQYF
.,.,TRBV5-6,TRBJ1-2,TGTGCCAGCAGCTTGCGAATGAGGACTATCTATGGCTACACCTTC,CASSLRMRTIYGYTF
.,TRBD2,TRBV14,TRBJ2-3,TGTGCCAGCAGCCAACTGGGACTAAAAAGCACAGATACGCAGTATTTT,CASSQLGLKSTDTQYF
.,TRBD1,TRBV27,TRBJ1-2,TGTGCCAGCAGGGGCCCGGGACAGAACTATGGCTACACCTTC,CASRGPGQNYGYTF
.,.,TRBV5-1,TRBJ2-1,TGCGCCAGCAGCCCGGGTTCCAGCGTCTACAATGAGCAGTTCTTC,CASSPGSSVYNEQFF
.,.,TRBV6-1,TRBJ2-7,TGTGCCAGCAGACGAACGGGCTACGAGCAGTACTTC,CASRRTGYEQYF
.,.,TRBV15,TRBJ2-1,TGTGCCACCAGCAGATCGGACTACTTAAACAATGAGCAGTTCTTC,CATSRSDYLNNEQFF
.,TRBD2,TRBV19,TRBJ2-7,TGTGCCAGTAGTATCATGTGGGGGGGCTCCTACGAGCAGTACTTC,CASSIMWGGSYEQYF
few,.,TRBV25-1,TRBJ2-3,TGTGCCAGCAGTGAATCGAAGGGGCGGAAGCGTCACTCAGATACGCAGTATTTT,CASSESKGRKRHSDTQYF
.,.,TRBV5-1,TRBJ1-2,TGCGCCAGCAGCTTGGCAAGTGACAGCCACTATGGCTACACCTTC,CASSLASDSHYGYTF
.,TRBD1,TRBV30,TRBJ2-7,TGTGCCTGGGTCTCGACAGGGAGCTCCTACGAGCAGTACTTC,CAWVSTGSSYEQYF
.,TRBD1,TRBV29-1,TRBJ1-1,TGCAGCGTCAGGACAGGCATCGACACTGAAGCTTTCTTT,CSVRTGIDTEAFF
.,TRBD1,TRBV6-5,TRBJ1-4,TGTGCCAGCAGTTCGATTGGACAGGGAGATGAAAAACTGTTTTTT,CASSSIGQGDEKLFF
.,TRBD2,TRBV6-6,TRBJ2-1,TGTGCCAGCAGGGAGGGAGGGGACAATGAGCAGTTCTTC,CASREGGDNEQFF
.,.,TRBV13,TRBJ2-1,TGTGCCAGCAGCTTAGCCCCATACAATGAGCAGTTCTTC,CASSLAPYNEQFF
.,TRBD1,TRBV28,TRBJ2-1,TGTGCCAGCAGTCTAAGACAGGGGCTGTTCTTC,CASSLRQGLFF
.,TRBD2,TRBV6-4,TRBJ2-1,TGTGCCAGCAGTGAAAGTGTCGGGAGGCCGAGTAATGAGCAGTTCTTC,CASSESVGRPSNEQFF
.,.,TRBV5-8,TRBJ2-2,TGTGCCAGCAGCTCCAGGGTACATACCGGGGAGCTGTTTTTT,CASSSRVHTGELFF
.,TRBD2,TRBV7-9,TRBJ2-5,TGTGCCAGCAGCTTTGCTAGCGGGTACCAAGAGACCCAGTACTTC,CASSFASGYQETQYF